This TCR beta chain was profiled in a study of post-analysis software for immune sequencing data. Study-wide background: Multiple sclerosis in the patients followed relapsing-remitting, secondary progressive and progressive-relapsing courses.

The study, taken as a whole, reports: Those samples that were prepared in the same batch co-clustered strongly by F measure. Compared with controls, patients showed significantly lower normalized Chao1 diversity.

cDNA libraries of TCR beta carried unique molecular identifiers. Each CDR3 protein is one row after TCRdb ran MiXCR on the PCR reads. The sample yields approximately 460,000 distinct CDR3 sequences, approximately 45% seen once. For this clonotype: What it binds is not known.

The origin of this receptor is a girl under 18 with multiple sclerosis. What was sequenced was blood.

CDR3 sequence (DNA): TGTGCCAGCAGCTTAGACCAGGTGGGTCTAGCTGAGCAGTACTTC. Protein: CASSLDQVGLAEQYF. The genes are TRBV7-6 and TRBJ2-1; possible D gene TRBD2, 5 bases. The assigned J gene may be wrong: the sequence end matches TRBJ2-7 better. The germline CDR1 and CDR2 sequences are SGHVS and FNYEAQ. CDR3 length: 15 residues.